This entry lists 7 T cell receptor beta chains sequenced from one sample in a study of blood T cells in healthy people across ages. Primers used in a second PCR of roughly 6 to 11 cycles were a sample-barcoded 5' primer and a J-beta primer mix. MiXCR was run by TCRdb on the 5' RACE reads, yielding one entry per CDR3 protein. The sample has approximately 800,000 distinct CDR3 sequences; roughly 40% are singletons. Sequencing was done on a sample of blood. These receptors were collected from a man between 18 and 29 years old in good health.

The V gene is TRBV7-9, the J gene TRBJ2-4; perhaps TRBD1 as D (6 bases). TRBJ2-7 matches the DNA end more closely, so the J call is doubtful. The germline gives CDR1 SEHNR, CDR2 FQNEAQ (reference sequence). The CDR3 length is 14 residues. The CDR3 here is CASSPLLQGPEQYF. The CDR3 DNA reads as TGTGCCAGCAGCCCGCTCTTACAGGGACCCGAGCAGTACTTC.

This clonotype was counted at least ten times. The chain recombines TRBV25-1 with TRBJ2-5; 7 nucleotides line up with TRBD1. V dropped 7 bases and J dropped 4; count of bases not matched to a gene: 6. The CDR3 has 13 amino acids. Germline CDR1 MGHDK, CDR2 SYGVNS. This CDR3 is CASIDRVSETQYF. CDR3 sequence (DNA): TGTGCCAGCATCGACAGGGTATCAGAGACCCAGTACTTC.

The CDR3 coding sequence is TGTGCCATCAGTGACAGAGACTCCTACGAGCAGTACTTC. It yields the protein CAISDRDSYEQYF. The chain joins TRBV10-3 to TRBJ2-7; D uncertain. The CDR3 has 13 amino acids. The germline V and J ends were trimmed by 3 bases and 0 bases, with 6 bases remaining between them. Germline-derived CDR1 and CDR2 are ENHRY and SYGVKD.

CDR3 DNA sequence: TGTGCCAGCACTCCCCGGGGGGGCTGGAGCACTGAAGCTTTCTTT. Amino acids: CASTPRGGWSTEAFF. The chain has TRBV9 and TRBJ1-1, with D possibly matching TRBD1 (6 bases). This CDR3 comprises 15 residues. The germline gives CDR1 SGDLS, CDR2 YYNGEE. Trimming cost V 6 bases and J 4 bases, with 19 bases left between them.

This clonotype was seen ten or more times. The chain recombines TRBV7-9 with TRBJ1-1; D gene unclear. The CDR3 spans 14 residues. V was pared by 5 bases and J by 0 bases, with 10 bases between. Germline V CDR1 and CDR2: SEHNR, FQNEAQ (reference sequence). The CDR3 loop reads CASSPRRVNTEAFF. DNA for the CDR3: TGTGCCAGCAGCCCACGAAGGGTGAACACTGAAGCTTTCTTT.

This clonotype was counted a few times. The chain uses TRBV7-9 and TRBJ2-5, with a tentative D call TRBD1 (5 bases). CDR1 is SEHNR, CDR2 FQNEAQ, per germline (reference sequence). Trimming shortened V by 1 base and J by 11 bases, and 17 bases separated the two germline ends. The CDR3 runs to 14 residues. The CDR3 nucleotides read TGTGCCAGCAGCTTAGACGGTGCGGACAATGAGCAGTACTTC. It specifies CASSLDGADNEQYF.

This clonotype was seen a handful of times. The CDR3, as DNA: TGTGCCAGCACCCCCGGCTCCTATAATTCACCCCTCCACTTT. Its translation is CASTPGSYNSPLHF. The chain is built from TRBV6-2 or TRBV6-3 and TRBJ1-6; D call uncertain. The V gene lost 7 bases and the J gene lost 0 bases, with 7 bases spanning the gap. This CDR3 is 14 amino acids long. CDR1 is MNHEY and CDR2 is SVGEGT in the germline V gene.